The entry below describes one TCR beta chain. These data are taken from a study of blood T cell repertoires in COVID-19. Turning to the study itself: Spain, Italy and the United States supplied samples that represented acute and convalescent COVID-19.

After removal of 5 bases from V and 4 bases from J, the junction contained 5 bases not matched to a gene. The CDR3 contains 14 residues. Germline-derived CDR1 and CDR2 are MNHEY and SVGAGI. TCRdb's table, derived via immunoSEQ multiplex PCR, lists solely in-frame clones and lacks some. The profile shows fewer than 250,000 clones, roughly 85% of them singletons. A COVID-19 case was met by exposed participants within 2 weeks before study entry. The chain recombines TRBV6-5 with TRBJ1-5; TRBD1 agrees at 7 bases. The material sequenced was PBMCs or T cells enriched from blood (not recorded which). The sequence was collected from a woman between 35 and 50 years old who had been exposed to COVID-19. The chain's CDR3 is CASSQGTVNQPQHF. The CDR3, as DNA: TGTGCCAGCAGTCAGGGGACAGTGAATCAGCCCCAGCATTTT.